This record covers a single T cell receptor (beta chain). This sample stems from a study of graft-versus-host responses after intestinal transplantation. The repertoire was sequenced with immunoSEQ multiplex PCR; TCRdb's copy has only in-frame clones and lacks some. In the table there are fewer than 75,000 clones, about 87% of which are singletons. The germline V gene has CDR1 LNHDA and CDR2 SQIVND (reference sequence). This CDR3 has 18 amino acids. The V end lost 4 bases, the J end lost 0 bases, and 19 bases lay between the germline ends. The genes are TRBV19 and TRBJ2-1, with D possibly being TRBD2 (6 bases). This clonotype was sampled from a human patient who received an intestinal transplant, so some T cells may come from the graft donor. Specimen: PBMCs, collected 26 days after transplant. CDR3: CASSTSGPGLSSYNEQFF. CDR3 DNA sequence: TGTGCCAGTAGTACGTCGGGACCCGGACTAAGCTCCTACAATGAGCAGTTCTTC.